The source of this T cell receptor beta chain is a study of control samples from healthy donors and cancer patients. CDR1 is LNHDA, CDR2 SQIVND, per germline (reference sequence). V was trimmed by 3 bases and J by 0 bases, leaving 12 bases between them. The CDR3 has 16 residues. Repertoires were generated with immunoSEQ multiplex PCR, while TCRdb's copy carries only in-frame clones and drops some. The sample holds hundreds of thousands of clones; over 75% are singletons and the top ten take 5.5% to 7.5%. The V gene is TRBV19, the J gene TRBJ2-4; the D gene is possibly TRBD2 (5 bases). The TCR sequence derives from a man aged 40-49 years with head and neck cancer. The sample consisted of PBMCs. CDR3 sequence: CASSMGREGAKNIQYF. The CDR3 DNA reads TGTGCCAGTAGTATGGGTCGGGAAGGAGCCAAAAACATTCAGTACTTC.